This T cell receptor (beta chain) was obtained from a study of T cell responses to AZD1222 COVID-19 vaccine. Across the study: Some second doses came at about 4 weeks and others at about 12 weeks; these were pooled.

The CDR3 sequence is 14 residues long. The V and J ends lost 3 bases and 4 bases respectively, with 15 bases between them. In germline, CDR1 is GTSNPN, CDR2 SVGIG (reference sequence). The table came from immunoSEQ multiplex PCR; TCRdb's copy has only in-frame clones and leaves some out. The top ten hold 7.8% of the sample, which has more than 85,000 clones, roughly 90% seen once. This clonotype was sampled from an adult in good health. The gene calls are TRBV30 and TRBJ1-2; D might be TRBD1 (5 bases). The sequenced sample was peripheral blood, obtained on day 0 of AZD1222 vaccination. CDR3 coding DNA: TGTGCCTGGAGAAAGTACGGGGCGAGCTATGGCTACACCTTC. It translates to CAWRKYGASYGYTF. Supplemented by reference TRBV30 and TRBJ1-2, the full variable domain reads SQTIHQWPATLVQPVGSPLSLECTVEGTSNPNLYWYRQAAGRGLQLLFYSVGIGQISSEVPQNLSASRPQDRQFILSSKKLLLSDSGFYLCAWRKYGASYGYTFGSGTRLTVV.